This T cell receptor (beta chain) was documented in a study of shared clonotypes between healthy human individuals. Study-wide context: Aged 18 to 49, the donors were a couple of women and three men.

Germline loops: CDR1 GTSNPN, CDR2 SVGIG (reference sequence). There are 13 residues in the CDR3. V lost 0 bases and J lost 4, with 8 bases in between. Data came from immunoSEQ multiplex PCR; TCRdb stores just in-frame clones and leaves some out. The data contain 2 million to 3 million clones, 90% to 95% of them singletons. Findings of the study overall: Sample collection involved blood only; tissue repertoires are likely different.

As for this clone: Its target is unknown. The sample carries other DNA sequences with the same CDR3.

Material: naive CD4+ T cells from PBMCs. Subset defined: CD45RA+ positively selected. The chain uses TRBV30 and TRBJ2-3, with a possible D match to TRBD1 (6 bases). The source is a young man in good health. Some clones in this sample may be carry-over from other donors' samples. CDR3 in DNA: TGTGCCTGGAGTGTACAGGGTTCAGATACGCAGTATTTT. The encoded protein is CAWSVQGSDTQYF.